Presented here are 31 T cell receptor beta chains from one specimen sequenced in a study of low-dose radiotherapy and immunotherapy resistance in tumors. Time point reported: before trial treatment. Primers targeting TRAV and TRBV primed first-strand cDNA, covering alpha and beta chains. Over about 19 PCR cycles, TCRs were amplified from a constant-region primer and V-primer adapter. One entry per CDR3 protein, called by TCRdb with MiXCR from the reads. The table has about 82,000 distinct CDR3 sequences, under 20% seen once. Sequencing used PBMCs, obtained before treatment. These receptors all stem from a male donor with prostate cancer.

This clonotype was detected many times. The V gene is TRBV4-1, the J gene TRBJ2-5; 10 positions agree with TRBD2. The CDR3 is made up of 16 amino acids. Germline CDR1 MGHRA, CDR2 YSYEKL. V gave up 2 bases and J gave up 5 bases; unmatched junction bases: 8. The CDR3 coding sequence is TGCGCCAGCAGCCAACTTCCCCCTAGCGGGAGTGAGACCCAGTACTTC. It translates to CASSQLPPSGSETQYF.

In the case of this clonotype: One base separates it from a far larger clone, so it is likely a read error. The chain joins TRBV7-2 to TRBJ2-7; TRBD2 matches at 12 bases. With 3 bases clipped from V and 7 bases from J, the junction kept 7 bases outside the gene matches. The CDR3 loop spans 15 amino acids. Per the germline V gene, CDR1 is SGHTA and CDR2 is FQGNSA. Here the CDR3 DNA reads TGTGCCAGCAGCTTCCTAGCGGGGGGGGACAATGAGCAGTACTTC. It codes for CASSFLAGGDNEQYF.

Ten or more counts support this clonotype. The chain combines TRBV29-1 with TRBJ1-1; a weak D match, TRBD1 (6 bases). CDR3 length equals 12 residues. Trimming cost V 4 bases and J 7 bases, with 13 bases left between them. Per the germline V gene, CDR1 is SQVTM and CDR2 is ANQGSEA. The CDR3, as DNA: TGCAGCGTTGCGGGCAGGGGCCGTGAAGCTTTCTTT. Its protein product is CSVAGRGREAFF.

This clonotype was detected ten times or more. The DNA for the CDR3 is TGTGCCAGCAGCTATCGAGGGGGTGAGCAGTTCTTC. Translating gives CASSYRGGEQFF. The V and J genes are TRBV6-6 and TRBJ2-1, with a possible D match to TRBD1 (6 bases). The CDR3 has 12 amino acids. CDR1 and CDR2 (germline): MNHNY, SVGAGI (reference sequence). V dropped 6 bases and J dropped 9 bases, with 12 bases sitting between them.

In this sample, this clonotype turned up many times. The gene calls are TRBV6-2 or TRBV6-3 and TRBJ2-3; 8 positions agree with TRBD1. Trimming at V came to 5 bases and at J to 5 bases, leaving 6 bases not matched to a gene. From germline, CDR1 is MNHEY and CDR2 SVGEGT. The CDR3 has 14 residues. The CDR3 protein is CASSAPGGGDTQYF. In nucleotides, the CDR3 is TGTGCCAGCAGTGCTCCAGGGGGCGGAGATACGCAGTATTTT.

This chain connects TRBV5-8 to TRBJ2-1; D is perhaps TRBD1 (5 bases). This CDR3 spans 15 amino acids. Per germline, CDR1 SGHTS and CDR2 YDEGEE. V was cut by 0 bases and J by 2 bases, with 9 bases left in between. CDR3 in DNA: TGTGCCAGCAGCTTGGGGCAGGGTGCCTACAATGAGCAGTTCTTC. Translated: CASSLGQGAYNEQFF.

This clonotype has a single count. The chain links TRBV20-1 to TRBJ1-1, with TRBD1 matching 8 bases. The CDR3 spans 12 residues. The germline V gene encodes CDR1 DFQATT and CDR2 SNEGSKA (reference sequence). V gave up 6 bases and J gave up 3 bases; unmatched junction bases: 3. The DNA of the CDR3 is TGCAGTGCGTCAGGGGGCTACACTGAAGCTTTCTTT. It is translated as CSASGGYTEAFF.

The chain has TRBV27 and TRBJ2-6, with D perhaps matching TRBD1 (6 bases). V was pared by 2 bases and J by 3 bases, with 20 bases between. Germline CDR1 is MNHEY and CDR2 is SMNVEV (reference sequence). The CDR3 covers 19 residues. The CDR3 reads CASSLKTPTGFFGANVLTF. The CDR3, as DNA: TGTGCCAGCAGTTTAAAAACCCCGACAGGATTCTTTGGGGCCAACGTCCTGACTTTC.

This clonotype was observed a single time. A far larger clone differs by one base, so this is likely a read error. The chain joins TRBV6-6 to TRBJ2-1; no clear D gene. The CDR3 extends over 14 amino acids. Germline assignment: CDR1 MNHNY and CDR2 SVGAGI (reference sequence). The CDR3 loop reads CASSYEARYKEQFF. The CDR3 coding sequence is TGTGCCAGCAGTTACGAGGCTAGATACAAGGAGCAGTTCTTC.

In this sample, this clonotype turned up a few times. This chain joins TRBV5-1 and TRBJ2-5; 7 nucleotides match TRBD1. Germline loops: CDR1 SGHRS, CDR2 YFSETQ. CDR3 size: 15 residues. The trim removed 4 bases at V and 3 bases at J, leaving 9 bases unmatched. In DNA form, the CDR3 reads TGCGCCAGCAGCGTACGCCCGGGACAGAAAGAGACCCAGTACTTC. Translation: CASSVRPGQKETQYF.

This clonotype appeared many times. V gene TRBV29-1 combines with J gene TRBJ2-4; TRBD1 is a possible D gene (6 bases). CDR3 length: 14 amino acids. With 5 bases removed from V and 0 bases from J, the gap between germline ends came to 11 bases. The germline gives CDR1 SQVTM, CDR2 ANQGSEA. In nucleotides, the CDR3 is TGCAGCGTTAAGGGACATCTAGCCAAAAACATTCAGTACTTC. Amino acid sequence: CSVKGHLAKNIQYF.

This clonotype came up a few times. The chain joins TRBV12-3 or TRBV12-4 to TRBJ2-7; TRBD1 matches 12 bases. J lost 5 bases, V lost 5 bases, and 7 bases had no gene match. The CDR3 runs 15 residues. As DNA, the CDR3 is TGTGCCAGCAGTCAACCGGGACAGGGGGCCGACGAGCAGTACTTC. This translates into CASSQPGQGADEQYF.

This clonotype was recorded many times. This rearrangement joins TRBV13 to TRBJ2-3; TRBD1 is a possible D gene (5 bases). V lost 2 bases to trimming and J lost 4 bases, with 13 bases between them. Germline assignment: CDR1 PRHDT and CDR2 FYEKMQ (reference sequence). The CDR3 extends over 15 amino acids. CDR3 sequence: CASSLRGDRADTQYF. The DNA of the CDR3 is TGTGCCAGCAGCTTAAGGGGCGACCGTGCAGATACGCAGTATTTT.

This clonotype has at least ten counts. The genes are TRBV29-1 and TRBJ2-1, with D possibly TRBD1 on 5 matching bases. Trimming shortened V by 7 bases and J by 6 bases, and 19 bases separated the two germline ends. Germline V gives CDR1 SQVTM, CDR2 ANQGSEA. CDR3 size: 14 residues. For the CDR3, the DNA is TGCAGCGGACGACAGCCACTCCCGGGCAATGAGCAGTTCTTC. Residues: CSGRQPLPGNEQFF.

This clonotype was recorded many times. The chain employs TRBV12-3 or TRBV12-4 and TRBJ2-2; no definite D call. V lost 8 bases and J 0 bases, leaving 13 bases between the germline ends. The CDR3 loop spans 15 amino acids. The CDR3 reads CASVRTEANTGELFF. CDR3 sequence (DNA): TGTGCCAGCGTGAGGACCGAAGCGAACACCGGGGAGCTGTTTTTT.

This sequence joins TRBV2 and TRBJ1-3, with D hard to call. Germline lookup yields CDR1 SNHLY and CDR2 FYNNEI. Trimming left V 1 base short and J 0 bases short, with 10 bases between. CDR3 length: 16 amino acids. For the CDR3, the DNA is TGTGCCAGCAGTGAAGGCAGGTCCAACTCTGGAAACACCATATATTTT. Its translation: CASSEGRSNSGNTIYF.

This clonotype is a singleton in its sample. A far larger clone is a single base away, which makes a read error likely. The J gene is TRBJ2-1, the V gene TRBV20-1, with 9 bases identical to TRBD2. The CDR3 runs to 13 residues. Trimming removed 6 bases from V and 10 bases from J; junction bases left unmatched: 10. Germline CDR1 reads DFQATT; CDR2 reads SNEGSKA (reference sequence). CDR3 residues: CSALAGRGDEQFF. CDR3 nucleotides: TGCAGTGCACTAGCGGGTCGGGGCGACGAGCAGTTCTTC.

The table lists this clonotype with many counts. The J gene is TRBJ2-1, the V gene TRBV6-5; 9 bases map to TRBD2. The V gene end was trimmed by 5 bases and the J gene end by 8 bases; junction bases not matched to a gene: 7. CDR1 is MNHEY and CDR2 is SVGAGI in the germline V gene. This CDR3 region has 14 residues. The CDR3 coding sequence is TGTGCCAGCAGTGATACTAGCGGGCCCTATGAGCAGTTCTTC. Encoded protein: CASSDTSGPYEQFF.

This clonotype was found many times. J is TRBJ1-2 and V is TRBV14; 7 nucleotides match TRBD1. The CDR3 is made up of 13 amino acids. The junction had 7 bases not matched to a gene; V was cut back by 5 bases and J by 7 bases. The V gene's germline CDR1 is SGHDN and CDR2 FVKESK. Here the CDR3 DNA reads TGTGCCAGCAGCAGCACAGGGGCGGGTGGCTACACCTTC. Protein product: CASSSTGAGGYTF.

In this sample, this clonotype turned up many times. The rearrangement uses TRBV20-1 and TRBJ2-3; 12 bases line up with TRBD2. The CDR3 spans 14 residues. The junction had 4 bases not matched to a gene; V was cut back by 3 bases and J by 6 bases. In germline, CDR1 is DFQATT, CDR2 SNEGSKA (reference sequence). The CDR3 DNA reads as TGCAGTGCTAGGCTAGCGGGGGGGTACGATACGCAGTATTTT. It translates to CSARLAGGYDTQYF.

This clonotype was seen many times. This chain links TRBV2 with TRBJ2-2; D uncertain. The CDR3 length is 14 residues. Germline V lookup: CDR1 SNHLY, CDR2 FYNNEI. V lost 8 bases, J lost 5 bases, and 15 bases lay in between. The CDR3 region is CASVGFAETGELFF. The CDR3 nucleotides are TGTGCCAGCGTGGGGTTCGCAGAAACCGGGGAGCTGTTTTTT.

This clonotype was found many times. The chain links TRBV10-3 to TRBJ2-3, with TRBD1 matching 9 bases. V lost 3 bases, J lost 5 bases, and 6 bases stayed unmatched. This CDR3 region has 15 residues. The V gene's germline CDR1 is ENHRY and CDR2 SYGVKD. The CDR3 is CAISDPNRGLDTQYF. The CDR3 nucleotides read TGTGCCATCAGTGACCCAAACAGGGGGCTAGATACGCAGTATTTT.

This clonotype was seen at least ten times. The V call is TRBV6-5, the J call TRBJ2-7; D may be TRBD1 or TRBD2 (5 bases each). The germline V gene has CDR1 MNHEY and CDR2 SVGAGI. Between the trimmed V and J ends, which lost 4 bases and 3 bases, there was a span of 10 bases. This CDR3 comprises 13 residues. The CDR3 region has the DNA TGTGCCAGCAGTTCGGGACGGAGCTACGAGCAGTACTTC. Translated: CASSSGRSYEQYF.

This clonotype was detected ten times or more. The CDR3 sequence is CSAPTRDPANNEQFF. CDR3 sequence (DNA): TGCAGTGCTCCCACCCGTGATCCAGCAAACAATGAGCAGTTCTTC. The rearrangement uses TRBV20-1 and TRBJ2-1; D unresolved. Trimming left V 5 bases short and J 5 bases short, with 19 bases between. This CDR3 has 15 amino acids. CDR1 and CDR2 (germline): DFQATT, SNEGSKA (reference sequence).

Note on this clonotype: With only one base between it and a far larger clone, this is likely a read error. V is TRBV7-8 and J is TRBJ1-1, with a possible D match to TRBD1 (6 bases). This CDR3 is 13 amino acids long. Germline lookup yields CDR1 SGHVS and CDR2 FQNEAQ. Trimming removed 5 bases from V and 1 base from J, with 8 bases in between. CDR3 amino acids: CASSQQGNTEAFF. CDR3 DNA sequence: TGTGCCAGCAGCCAACAGGGGAACACTGAAGCTTTCTTT. Full variable domain (missing parts from reference TRBV7-8 and TRBJ1-1): GAGVSQSPRYKVAKRGQDVALRCDPISGHVSLFWYQQALGQGPEFLTYFQNEAQLDKSGLPSDRFFAERPEGSVSTLKIQRTQQEDSAVYLCASSQQGNTEAFFGQGTRLTVV.

This clonotype came up many times. The chain combines TRBV29-1 with TRBJ2-7, with D unresolved. V was trimmed by 5 bases and J by 6 bases, leaving 8 bases between them. The CDR3 is 10 amino acids. From germline, CDR1 is SQVTM and CDR2 ANQGSEA. For the CDR3, the DNA is TGCAGCGTTATTTGGGTCGAGCAGTACTTC. This sequence encodes CSVIWVEQYF.

This clonotype showed up many times. Here the CDR3 DNA reads TGTGCCAGCAGCCGACTTCTAGACCAGGGCGAGCAGTACTTC. It is translated as CASSRLLDQGEQYF. This chain joins TRBV6-5 and TRBJ2-7, with D possibly TRBD1 on 5 matching bases. Germline V gives CDR1 MNHEY, CDR2 SVGAGI. The CDR3 contains 14 residues. Trimming cost V 6 bases and J 6 bases, with 18 bases left between them.

This clonotype has a count of ten or more. This sequence joins TRBV19 and TRBJ1-5; 7 bases fit TRBD1. Germline trimming cut 6 bases from V and 2 bases from J; bases unmatched to any gene: 7. This CDR3 contains 15 residues. Germline V gene data show CDR1 as LNHDA and CDR2 as SQIVND (reference sequence). The DNA for the CDR3 is TGTGCCAGTAGCCAAGACAGGGCGGGCAATCAGCCCCAGCATTTT. It yields the protein CASSQDRAGNQPQHF. Full variable domain (rest looked up from reference TRBV19 and TRBJ1-5): DGGITQSPKYLFRKEGQNVTLSCEQNLNHDAMYWYRQDPGQGLRLIYYSQIVNDFQKGDIAEGYSVSREKKESFPLTVTSAQKNPTAFYLCASSQDRAGNQPQHFGDGTRLSIL.

Points on this clonotype: A far larger clone is one nucleotide away, so this likely arose from a read error. In this CDR3 the conserved last residue, phenylalanine or tryptophan, is missing, so a read error is likely. The chain combines TRBV6-8 with TRBJ1-1; D remains unclear. The V gene lost 2 bases and the J gene lost 1 base, with 2 bases spanning the gap. CDR3 length: 12 amino acids. CDR1 is MNHGY and CDR2 is SAAAGT in the germline V gene. The CDR3, as DNA: TGTGCCAGCAGTTACAAGAACACTGAAGCTTTCCTT. Translated: CASSYKNTEAFL.

This sequence joins TRBV12-3 or TRBV12-4 and TRBJ2-1; 8 bases line up with TRBD2. Trimming removed 6 bases from V and 8 bases from J; junction bases left unmatched: 3. The CDR3 extends over 12 amino acids. CDR3 DNA: TGTGCCAGCAGAGGACTAGCTTATGAGCAGTTCTTC. Its translation is CASRGLAYEQFF.

This clonotype has at least ten counts. V and J are TRBV2 and TRBJ2-7, with a possible D match to TRBD2 (7 bases). With 6 bases removed from V and 7 bases from J, the gap between germline ends came to 19 bases. Germline CDR1 is SNHLY and CDR2 is FYNNEI. CDR3 length: 14 amino acids. CDR3 bases: TGTGCCAGCAGCAACGGGGGGCCGAGGTTGGAGCAGTACTTC. Its protein product is CASSNGGPRLEQYF.